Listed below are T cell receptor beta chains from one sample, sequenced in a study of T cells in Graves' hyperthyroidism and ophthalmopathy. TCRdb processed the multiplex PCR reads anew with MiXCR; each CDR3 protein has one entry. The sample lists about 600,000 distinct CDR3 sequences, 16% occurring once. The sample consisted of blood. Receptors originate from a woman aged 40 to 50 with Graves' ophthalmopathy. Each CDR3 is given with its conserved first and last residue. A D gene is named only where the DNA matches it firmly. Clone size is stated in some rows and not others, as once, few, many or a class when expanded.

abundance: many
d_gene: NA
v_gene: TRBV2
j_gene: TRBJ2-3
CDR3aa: CASSLLQDATSDTQYF
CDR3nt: TGTGCCAGCAGTCTTCTACAAGATGCGACGTCAGATACGCAGTATTTT

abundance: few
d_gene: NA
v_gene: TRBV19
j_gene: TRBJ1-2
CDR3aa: CASSINSIGERYGYTF
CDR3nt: TGTGCCAGTAGTATTAATTCGATTGGGGAACGCTATGGCTACACCTTC

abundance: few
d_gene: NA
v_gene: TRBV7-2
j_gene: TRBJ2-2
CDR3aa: CASSLSGQITGELFF
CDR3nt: TGTGCCAGCAGCTTAAGTGGGCAGATCACCGGGGAGCTGTTTTTT

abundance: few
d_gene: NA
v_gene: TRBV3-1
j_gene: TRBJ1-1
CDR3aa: CASSPSGTANTEAFF
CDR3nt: TGTGCCAGCAGCCCATCGGGCACCGCGAACACTGAAGCTTTCTTT

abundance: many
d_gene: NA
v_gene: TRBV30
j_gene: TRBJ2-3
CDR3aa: CAWSDLGLTDTQYF
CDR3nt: TGTGCCTGGAGTGATCTAGGCCTCACAGATACGCAGTATTTT

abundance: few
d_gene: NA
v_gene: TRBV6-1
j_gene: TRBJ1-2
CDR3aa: CASSPGTINGYTF
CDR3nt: TGTGCCAGCAGCCCCGGGACAATTAATGGCTACACCTTC

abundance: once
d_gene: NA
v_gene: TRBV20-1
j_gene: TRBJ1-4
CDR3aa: CSARATIMVEKLFF
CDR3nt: TGCAGTGCTAGAGCCACTATTATGGTTGAAAAACTGTTTTTT

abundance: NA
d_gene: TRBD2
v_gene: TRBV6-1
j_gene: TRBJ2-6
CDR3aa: CASSPRGGRDAGANVLTF
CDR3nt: TGTGCCAGCAGCCCCCGGGGGGGGCGCGACGCTGGGGCCAACGTCCTGACTTTC

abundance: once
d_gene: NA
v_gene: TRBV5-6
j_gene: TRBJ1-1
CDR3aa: CASSWGRWGTEAFF
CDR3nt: TGTGCCAGCAGCTGGGGGAGGTGGGGTACTGAAGCTTTCTTT

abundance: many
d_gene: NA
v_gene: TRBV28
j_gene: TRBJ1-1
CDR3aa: CASSQRGTKTEAFF
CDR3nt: TGTGCCAGCAGTCAGCGCGGGACGAAAACTGAAGCTTTCTTT

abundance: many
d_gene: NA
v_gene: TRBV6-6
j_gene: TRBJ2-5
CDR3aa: CASSYSGSTLWGETQYF
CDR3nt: TGTGCCAGCAGTTACTCTGGTAGCACCCTTTGGGGAGAGACCCAGTACTTC

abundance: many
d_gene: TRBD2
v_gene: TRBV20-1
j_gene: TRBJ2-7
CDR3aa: CSANPGGLVEQYF
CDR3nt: TGCAGTGCTAACCCGGGAGGGTTAGTCGAGCAGTACTTC

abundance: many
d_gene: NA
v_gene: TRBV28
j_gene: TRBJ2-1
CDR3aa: CASSFRGPTNEQFF
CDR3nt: TGTGCCAGCAGTTTCCGCGGGCCCACCAATGAGCAGTTCTTC

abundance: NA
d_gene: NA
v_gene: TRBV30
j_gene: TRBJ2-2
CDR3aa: CAWGKGSRTGELFF
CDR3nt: TGTGCCTGGGGAAAAGGTAGCCGCACCGGGGAGCTGTTTTTT

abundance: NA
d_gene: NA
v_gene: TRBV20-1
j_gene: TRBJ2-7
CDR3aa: CSATSGAGVFYEQYF
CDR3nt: TGCAGTGCTACCTCGGGGGCGGGAGTGTTTTACGAGCAGTACTTC

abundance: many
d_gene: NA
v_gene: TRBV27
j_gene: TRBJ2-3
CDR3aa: CASSLLASPPDTQYF
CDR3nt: TGTGCCAGCAGTCTACTAGCCTCCCCTCCAGATACGCAGTATTTT

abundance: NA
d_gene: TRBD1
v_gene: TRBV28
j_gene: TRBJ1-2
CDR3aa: CASSVGQAGYGYTF
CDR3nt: TGTGCCAGCAGTGTTGGACAGGCCGGCTATGGCTACACCTTC

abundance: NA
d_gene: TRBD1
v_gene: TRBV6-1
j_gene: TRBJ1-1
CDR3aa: CASSGRQGRAMNTEAFF
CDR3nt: TGTGCCAGCAGTGGACGACAGGGGAGGGCTATGAACACTGAAGCTTTCTTT

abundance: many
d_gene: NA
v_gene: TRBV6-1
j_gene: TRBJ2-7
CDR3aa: CASSYSTGTSYEQYF
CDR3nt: TGTGCCAGCAGCTATTCCACCGGGACAAGCTACGAGCAGTACTTC

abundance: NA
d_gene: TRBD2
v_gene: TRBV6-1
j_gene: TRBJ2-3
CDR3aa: CASSRLAGTHGDTQYF
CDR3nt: TGTGCCAGCAGTCGACTAGCGGGTACGCACGGGGATACGCAGTATTTT

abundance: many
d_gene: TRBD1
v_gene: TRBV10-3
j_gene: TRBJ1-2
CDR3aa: CAISEAKGQGAPEHGYTF
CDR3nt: TGTGCCATCAGTGAGGCTAAGGGACAGGGGGCGCCTGAACATGGCTACACCTTC

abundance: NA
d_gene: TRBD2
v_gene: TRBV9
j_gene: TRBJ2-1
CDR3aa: CASSPYSGDYNEQFF
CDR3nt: TGTGCCAGCAGCCCCTATAGCGGGGACTACAATGAGCAGTTCTTC

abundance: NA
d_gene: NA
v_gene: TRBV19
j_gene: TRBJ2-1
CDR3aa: CASSGVAGVGEQFF
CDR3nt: TGTGCCAGTAGTGGGGTCGCAGGGGTCGGTGAGCAGTTCTTC

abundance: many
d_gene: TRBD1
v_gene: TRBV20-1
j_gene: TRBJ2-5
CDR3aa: CSAPPTPGQDIGETQYF
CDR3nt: TGCAGTGCACCCCCCACCCCCGGACAGGACATAGGGGAGACCCAGTACTTC

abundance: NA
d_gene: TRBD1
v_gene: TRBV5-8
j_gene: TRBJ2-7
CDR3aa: CASSRTGFDEQYF
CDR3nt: TGTGCCAGCAGCCGGACAGGGTTCGACGAGCAGTACTTC

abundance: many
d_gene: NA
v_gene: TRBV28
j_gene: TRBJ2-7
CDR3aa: CASSTRTTYEQYF
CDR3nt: TGTGCCAGCAGTACCCGGACAACCTACGAGCAGTACTTC